Listed here are 18 T cell receptor beta chains from one sample, sequenced in a study of blood T cell repertoires in COVID-19. Generated by immunoSEQ multiplex PCR, the TCRdb table keeps only in-frame clones and is missing some. The table has tens of thousands of clones, roughly nine tenths seen once. Sequencing was performed on peripheral blood. These receptors all come from a man in his sixties with acute or convalescent COVID-19.

The V call is TRBV4-3, the J call TRBJ2-4; D gene unclear. V was shortened by 0 bases and J by 9 bases, with 12 bases between the two germline ends. The CDR3 totals 14 residues. CDR1 and CDR2 (germline): LGHNA, YSLEER. CDR3 amino acids: CASSQENFRSIQYF. The CDR3, as DNA: TGCGCCAGCAGCCAAGAAAATTTTAGGAGCATTCAGTACTTC.

The V call is TRBV25-1, the J call TRBJ1-2; 8 bases fit TRBD1. After removal of 6 bases from V and 5 bases from J, the junction contained 8 bases not matched to a gene. CDR3 length: 14 residues. Per the germline V gene, CDR1 is MGHDK and CDR2 is SYGVNS. CDR3 sequence reads: CASSDLTGGYGYTF. The CDR3 DNA is TGTGCCAGCAGCGATCTAACAGGGGGTTATGGCTACACCTTC.

V is TRBV7-6 and J is TRBJ1-3; 7 bases line up with TRBD1. Germline V gene sequence: CDR1 SGHVS, CDR2 FNYEAQ. This CDR3 has 16 residues. Trimming at V came to 5 bases and at J to 1 base, leaving 8 bases not matched to a gene. CDR3 in amino acids: CASSIGTAPSGNTIYF. CDR3 DNA sequence: TGTGCCAGCAGCATCGGGACAGCTCCTTCTGGAAACACCATATATTTT.

The CDR3 loop is CASSVAGTGSFTEAFF. For the CDR3, the DNA is TGTGCCAGCAGCGTAGCTGGGACAGGGTCGTTCACTGAAGCTTTCTTT. The chain joins TRBV9 to TRBJ1-1; the match to TRBD1 covers 9 bases. Trimming at V came to 0 bases and at J to 4 bases, leaving 7 bases not matched to a gene. The V gene's germline CDR1 is SGDLS and CDR2 YYNGEE. The CDR3 is 16 residues long.

The chain recombines TRBV5-1 with TRBJ2-2; 7 bases map to TRBD2. CDR1 and CDR2 (germline): SGHRS, YFSETQ. Losses at the gene ends were 9 bases for V and 2 bases for J; bases not matched to a gene: 10. This CDR3 has 15 amino acids. The CDR3 spells CATAQLAVNTGELFF. For the CDR3, the DNA is TGCGCCACCGCCCAGCTAGCGGTTAACACCGGGGAGCTGTTTTTT.

In its sample, this clone was seen a few times. The chain has TRBV7-4 and TRBJ1-3; no reliable D call. This CDR3 contains 14 residues. Germline V lookup: CDR1 SGHVT, CDR2 SQSDAQ. The V end lost 6 bases, the J end lost 0 bases, and 9 bases lay between the germline ends. CDR3 nucleotides: TGTGCCAGCAGTCGGGTGTTCTCTGGAAACACCATATATTTT. It encodes CASSRVFSGNTIYF.

Only one count was recorded for this clone. The rearrangement links TRBV10-1 to TRBJ2-3; a possible D gene is TRBD2 (5 bases). Trimming pared 4 bases from V and 6 bases from J, leaving 11 bases between. Germline lookup yields CDR1 WNHNN and CDR2 SYGVQD (reference sequence). The CDR3 is 13 amino acids. The CDR3 nucleotides read TGCGCCAGCAGTGGGACTCTGGGGGATACGCAGTATTTT. Translated: CASSGTLGDTQYF.

The chain has TRBV9 and TRBJ2-2; D may be TRBD1 (6 bases). V lost 3 bases, J lost 7 bases, and 13 bases lay in between. Looked up from germline, CDR1 is SGDLS and CDR2 is YYNGEE. The CDR3 consists of 14 residues. The CDR3: CASSALRGSGELFF. DNA for the CDR3: TGTGCCAGCAGCGCACTCAGGGGTAGCGGGGAGCTGTTTTTT.

The chain uses TRBV6-2 or TRBV6-3 and TRBJ1-2; D is unresolved. Between the trimmed V and J ends, which lost 0 bases and 0 bases, there was a span of 11 bases. This CDR3 region has 16 residues. Germline V gene lookup returns CDR1 MNHEY and CDR2 SVGEGT. Written as DNA, the CDR3 is TGTGCCAGCAGTTACTCCGACACCGCTCCTAACTATGGCTACACCTTC. This sequence encodes CASSYSDTAPNYGYTF.

The chain recombines TRBV19 with TRBJ2-7; D is perhaps TRBD1 (5 bases). The V gene lost 10 bases and the J gene lost 3 bases, with 10 bases spanning the gap. The CDR3 contains 11 residues. CDR1 and CDR2 (germline): LNHDA, SQIVND (reference sequence). The CDR3 DNA reads as TGTGCCACCACCCAGGGCTACGAGCAGTACTTC. Encoded protein: CATTQGYEQYF.

The chain couples TRBV5-1 to TRBJ1-1, with TRBD1 matching over 10 bases. Trimming cost V 6 bases and J 3 bases; bases outside gene matches: 14. The CDR3 runs to 17 residues. CDR1 SGHRS and CDR2 YFSETQ come from the germline V gene. CDR3 sequence reads: CASKAWTGGSVDTEAFF. CDR3 in DNA: TGCGCCAGCAAAGCGTGGACAGGGGGTTCGGTGGACACTGAAGCTTTCTTT.

The rearrangement joins TRBV4-1 to TRBJ1-2, with TRBD1 as a possible D gene (5 bases). V dropped 1 base and J dropped 0 bases, with 9 bases sitting between them. Germline loops: CDR1 MGHRA, CDR2 YSYEKL. This CDR3 spans 15 amino acids. The CDR3 protein is CASSQVPGPNYGYTF. The CDR3 region has the DNA TGCGCCAGCAGCCAAGTACCAGGGCCTAACTATGGCTACACCTTC.

The V call is TRBV18, the J call TRBJ1-2, with TRBD1 matching over 7 bases. Germline CDR1 KGHSH, CDR2 LQKENI. The CDR3 runs 13 residues. The J segment lost 2 bases and the V segment lost 8 bases, leaving 5 bases of the junction unmatched. This CDR3 reads CASRGTENYGYTF. CDR3 DNA: TGTGCCAGCCGCGGGACAGAGAACTATGGCTACACCTTC. Filled out from reference TRBV18 and TRBJ1-2, the complete variable domain reads NAGVMQNPRHLVRRRGQEARLRCSPMKGHSHVYWYRQLPEEGLKFMVYLQKENIIDESGMPKERFSAEFPKEGPSILRIQQVVRGDSAAYFCASRGTENYGYTFGSGTRLTVV.

V and J are TRBV27 and TRBJ2-5; unclear D gene. Germline assignment: CDR1 MNHEY and CDR2 SMNVEV (reference sequence). The CDR3 length is 13 residues. The germline V and J ends were trimmed by 4 bases and 3 bases, with 9 bases remaining between them. CDR3 coding DNA: TGTGCCAGCAGTTCGATAGTAGAAGAGACCCAGTACTTC. Protein: CASSSIVEETQYF.

The chain carries TRBV5-4 and TRBJ1-1; D is perhaps TRBD1 (5 bases). This CDR3 is built from 15 residues. CDR1 SGHNT and CDR2 YYREEE come from the germline V gene (reference sequence). The V and J ends lost 0 bases and 5 bases respectively, with 14 bases between them. DNA for the CDR3: TGTGCCAGCAGCTTGGATGTGGGGGGTGGGACTGAAGCTTTCTTT. Translated: CASSLDVGGGTEAFF. Supplemented by reference TRBV5-4 and TRBJ1-1, the full variable domain reads ETGVTQSPTHLIKTRGQQVTLRCSSQSGHNTVSWYQQALGQGPQFIFQYYREEENGRGNFPPRFSGLQFPNYSSELNVNALELDDSALYLCASSLDVGGGTEAFFGQGTRLTVV.

This chain uses TRBV9 with TRBJ1-1; D possibly corresponds to TRBD1 (5 bases). The germline V gene has CDR1 SGDLS and CDR2 YYNGEE. Trimming took off 0 bases at V and 1 base at J, with 16 bases between the two ends. The CDR3 runs to 17 residues. CDR3 region: CASSVEGLGFENTEAFF. In DNA, the CDR3 is TGTGCCAGCAGCGTAGAGGGGCTAGGCTTCGAGAACACTGAAGCTTTCTTT.

The chain couples TRBV4-2 to TRBJ2-1; TRBD2 agrees at 9 bases. This CDR3 contains 17 residues. The V gene's germline CDR1 is LGHNA and CDR2 YNFKEQ. J was trimmed by 6 bases and V by 2 bases; bases with no gene match: 11. CDR3 amino acids: CASSQQTGSGGFNEQFF. In DNA form, the CDR3 reads TGTGCCAGCAGCCAACAAACTGGTAGCGGGGGCTTCAATGAGCAGTTCTTC.

The chain employs TRBV23-1 and TRBJ2-1; D gene unclear. TRBV23-1 is identified as an open reading frame with a role that is uncertain. The length of the CDR3 is 16 residues. V lost 1 base to trimming and J lost 1 base, with 11 bases between them. DNA for the CDR3: TGCGCCAGCAGTCAATTCCAACTACCGTCCTACAATGAGCAGTTCTTC. Translating gives CASSQFQLPSYNEQFF.